This T cell receptor beta chain was captured by sequencing in a study of control samples from healthy donors and cancer patients. The CDR3 totals 16 residues. CDR1 and CDR2 from the germline V gene are SGDLS and YYNGEE. V was pared by 3 bases and J by 7 bases, with 15 bases of the junction left unmatched. The assay was immunoSEQ multiplex PCR, and TCRdb's table has in-frame clones only and misses some. The table includes 100,000 to 150,000 clones, roughly 91% detected once. The material sequenced was PBMCs. The TCR comes from a man in his fifties or sixties with head and neck cancer. J is TRBJ2-7 and V is TRBV9; 8 bases match TRBD2. The CDR3 bases are TGTGCCAGCAGCGAGCGTGTGGGACTAGGTGTCGAGGAGCAGTACTTC. Encoded protein: CASSERVGLGVEEQYF.